This TCR beta chain was recorded in a study of patients and donors after allogeneic stem cell transplantation. TCRdb passed the RT-PCR reads through MiXCR, listing each CDR3 protein once. The sample yields some 9,800 distinct CDR3 sequences, 5.9% seen once. CDR1 and CDR2 from the germline V gene are GTSNPN and SVGIG (reference sequence). Trimming took 1 base from V and 0 from J, leaving 9 bases between them. This CDR3 comprises 14 residues. This clonotype ranks as medium-sized. The sequenced sample was blood, either unsorted or a sorted T cell fraction (not recorded which). This TCR was recovered from a human donor who was either an allogeneic HSCT recipient or a stem cell or donor lymphocyte infusion donor (not recorded which). It is not recorded whose cells these are; they may come from a transplant donor. The gene calls are TRBV30 and TRBJ1-1, with a weak D call TRBD1 (6 bases). This CDR3 reads CAWSARQVNTEAFF. CDR3 bases: TGTGCCTGGAGTGCACGACAGGTGAACACTGAAGCTTTCTTT.